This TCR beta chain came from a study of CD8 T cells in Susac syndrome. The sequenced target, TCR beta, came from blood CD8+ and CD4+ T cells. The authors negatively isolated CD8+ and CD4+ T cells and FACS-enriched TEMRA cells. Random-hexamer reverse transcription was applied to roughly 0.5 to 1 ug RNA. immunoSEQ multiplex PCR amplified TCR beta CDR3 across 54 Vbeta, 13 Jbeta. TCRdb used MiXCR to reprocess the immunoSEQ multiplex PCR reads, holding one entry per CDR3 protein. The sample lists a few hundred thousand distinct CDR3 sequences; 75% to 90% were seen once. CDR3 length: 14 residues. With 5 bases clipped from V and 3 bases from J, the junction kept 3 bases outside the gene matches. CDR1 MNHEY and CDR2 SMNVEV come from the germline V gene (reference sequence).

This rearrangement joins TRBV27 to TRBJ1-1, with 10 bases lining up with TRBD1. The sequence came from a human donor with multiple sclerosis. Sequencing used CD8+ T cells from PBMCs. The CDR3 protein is CASSRQGADTEAFF. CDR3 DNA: TGTGCCAGCAGTCGACAGGGGGCGGACACTGAAGCTTTCTTT.